This record looks at one T cell receptor beta chain sequence and its context. Its target is not known. Other DNA sequences from this sample encode an identical CDR3 as well. Trimming took 0 bases from V and 7 from J; bases not matched to a gene: 1. The germline V gene encodes CDR1 SGHRS and CDR2 YFSETQ. The CDR3 has 13 amino acids. This sample is drawn from a study of cytomegalovirus exposure and HLA in healthy donors. Researchers ran the PCR with 60 Vbeta and 13 Jbeta primers. Generated by immunoSEQ multiplex PCR, the TCRdb table keeps only in-frame clones and is missing some. The sample has around 140,000 clones; roughly 80% are singletons. Study-level results: A later analysis reportedly identified an Asian-associated ancestry cluster as carrying fewer N-insertions than the 666-donor mean.

The source is a man aged 35-49 years in good health and CMV-seronegative. The sequenced sample was PBMCs. The chain links TRBV5-1 to TRBJ1-3; TRBD1 agrees at 7 bases. CDR3 in amino acids: CASSLEQGNTIYF. The CDR3 DNA follows: TGCGCCAGCAGCTTGGAACAGGGGAACACCATATATTTT.